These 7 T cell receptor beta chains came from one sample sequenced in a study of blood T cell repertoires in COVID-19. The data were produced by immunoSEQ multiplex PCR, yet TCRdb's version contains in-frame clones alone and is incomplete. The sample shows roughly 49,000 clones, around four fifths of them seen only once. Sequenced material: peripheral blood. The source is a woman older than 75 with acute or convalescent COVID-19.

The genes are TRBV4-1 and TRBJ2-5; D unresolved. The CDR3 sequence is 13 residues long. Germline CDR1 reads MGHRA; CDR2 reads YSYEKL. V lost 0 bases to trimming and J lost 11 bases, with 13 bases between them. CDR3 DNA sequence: TGCGCCAGCAGCCAAGAATCCTCGTCGGAGCAGTACTTC. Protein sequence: CASSQESSSEQYF.

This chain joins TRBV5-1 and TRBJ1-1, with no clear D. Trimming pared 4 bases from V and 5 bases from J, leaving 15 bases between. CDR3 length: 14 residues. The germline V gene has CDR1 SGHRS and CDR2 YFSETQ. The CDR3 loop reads CASSLRHENTEAFF. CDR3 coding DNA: TGCGCCAGCAGCCTGCGACACGAGAATACTGAAGCTTTCTTT.

CDR3 DNA: TGTGCCAGTAGTGGGACAGGGCGTAACGGGGGAGAGACCCAGTACTTC. It codes for CASSGTGRNGGETQYF. V is TRBV19 and J is TRBJ2-5; 9 nucleotides match TRBD1. This CDR3 spans 16 amino acids. V shed 5 bases and J 4 bases; nucleotides not matched to a gene: 11. The germline gives CDR1 LNHDA, CDR2 SQIVND (reference sequence). Combining the CDR3 with reference TRBV19 and TRBJ2-5 gives the whole variable domain DGGITQSPKYLFRKEGQNVTLSCEQNLNHDAMYWYRQDPGQGLRLIYYSQIVNDFQKGDIAEGYSVSREKKESFPLTVTSAQKNPTAFYLCASSGTGRNGGETQYFGPGTRLLVL.

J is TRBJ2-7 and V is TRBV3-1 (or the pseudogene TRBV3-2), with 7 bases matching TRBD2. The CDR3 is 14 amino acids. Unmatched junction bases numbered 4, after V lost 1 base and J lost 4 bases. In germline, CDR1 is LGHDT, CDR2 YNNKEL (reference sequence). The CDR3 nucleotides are TGTGCCAGCAGCCAAGCGGGGGGAAGTTACGAGCAGTACTTC. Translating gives CASSQAGGSYEQYF.

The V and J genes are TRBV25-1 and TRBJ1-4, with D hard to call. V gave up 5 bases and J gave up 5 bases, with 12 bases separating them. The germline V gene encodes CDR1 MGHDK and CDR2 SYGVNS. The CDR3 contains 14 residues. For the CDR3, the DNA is TGTGCCAGCAGTCTGGCAGGCGTGAATGAAAAACTGTTTTTT. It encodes CASSLAGVNEKLFF.

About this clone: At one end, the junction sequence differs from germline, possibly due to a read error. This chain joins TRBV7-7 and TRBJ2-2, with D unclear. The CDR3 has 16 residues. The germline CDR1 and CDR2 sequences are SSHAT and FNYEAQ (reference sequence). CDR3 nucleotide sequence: TGTGCTAGCAGCTTATTTTCGTCCCCCGGCACCGGGGAGCTGTTTTTT. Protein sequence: CASSLFSSPGTGELFF.

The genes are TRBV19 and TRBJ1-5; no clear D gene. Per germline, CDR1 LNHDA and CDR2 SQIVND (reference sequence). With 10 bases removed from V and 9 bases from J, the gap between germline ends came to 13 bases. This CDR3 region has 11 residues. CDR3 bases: TGTGCCACTGGCCCCCGCGGGCCCCAGCATTTT. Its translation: CATGPRGPQHF.